This T cell receptor (beta chain) was recorded in a study of beta chain features in type 1 diabetes. Study details: Age, gender and cell yields were alike across patients and healthy donors.

The germline V gene has CDR1 SGHTA and CDR2 FQGNSA. This CDR3 contains 14 residues. V dropped 4 bases and J dropped 1 base, with 7 bases sitting between them. General study points: Shortening of TCRB CDR3s, moderate but significant, appeared in all four CD4+ subsets of Type 1 diabetes patients. Relative to healthy donors, patients appeared to have naive, central memory and Treg TCRB repertoires that were more similar.

A remark on this clone: Its specificity is unknown.

A single heparinised blood sample, averaging approximately 0.12 L, was obtained per donor. The authors sorted CD4+ naive, central memory, regulatory and stem cell-like memory cells via CD45RO/CCR7/CD25/CD127/CD95/CD27. Since all of the isolated RNA was reverse transcribed, expressed TCRB transcripts were what got sequenced. Only in-frame clones appear in the TCRdb table, and some are missing; sequencing was by immunoSEQ multiplex PCR. Counted here are 150,000 to 200,000 clones, about 63% occurring once; the ten biggest clones make up about 0.1%. The sample was naive CD4+ T cells from blood. The chain employs TRBV7-2 and TRBJ2-2, with D possibly being TRBD1 (5 bases). This clonotype was obtained from a man younger than 45 with type 1 diabetes. In DNA, the CDR3 is TGTGCCAGCAGCTCCGGACAGAACACCGGGGAGCTGTTTTTT. The encoded protein is CASSSGQNTGELFF. Combining the CDR3 with reference TRBV7-2 and TRBJ2-2 gives the whole variable domain GAGVSQSPSNKVTEKGKDVELRCDPISGHTALYWYRQSLGQGLEFLIYFQGNSAPDKSGLPSDRFSAERTGGSVSTLTIQRTQQEDSAVYLCASSSGQNTGELFFGEGSRLTVL.